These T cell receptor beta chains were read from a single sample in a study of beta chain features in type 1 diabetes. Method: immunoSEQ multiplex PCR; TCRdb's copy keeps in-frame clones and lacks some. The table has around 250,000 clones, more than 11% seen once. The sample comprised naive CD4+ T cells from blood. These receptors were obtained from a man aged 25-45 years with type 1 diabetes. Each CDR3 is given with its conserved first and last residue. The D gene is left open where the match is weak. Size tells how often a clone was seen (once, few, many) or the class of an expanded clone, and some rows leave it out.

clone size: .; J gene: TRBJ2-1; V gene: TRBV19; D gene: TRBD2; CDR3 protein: CASRTSGRNEQFF; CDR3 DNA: TGTGCCAGTAGGACTAGCGGGAGGAATGAGCAGTTCTTC
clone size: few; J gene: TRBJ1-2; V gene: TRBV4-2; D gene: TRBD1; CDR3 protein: CASSPGQGGNYGYTF; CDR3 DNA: TGTGCCAGCAGCCCGGGACAGGGGGGTAACTATGGCTACACCTTC
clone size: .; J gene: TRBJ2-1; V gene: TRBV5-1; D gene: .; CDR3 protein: CASSEASDRFF; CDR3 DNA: TGCGCCAGCAGCGAAGCTAGCGATCGGTTCTTC
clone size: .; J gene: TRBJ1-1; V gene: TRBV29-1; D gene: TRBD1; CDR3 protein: CSVRRGPDTEAFF; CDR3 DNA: TGCAGCGTTCGCAGGGGGCCTGACACTGAAGCTTTCTTT
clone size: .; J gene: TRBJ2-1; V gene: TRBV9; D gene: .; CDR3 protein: CASSVGGLSSYNEQFF; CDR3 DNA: TGTGCCAGCAGCGTAGGGGGGCTCAGCTCCTACAATGAGCAGTTCTTC
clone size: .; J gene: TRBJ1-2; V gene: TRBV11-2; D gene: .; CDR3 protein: CASSLGAAGKGYTF; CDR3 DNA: TGTGCCAGCAGCTTAGGGGCGGCGGGGAAAGGCTACACCTTC
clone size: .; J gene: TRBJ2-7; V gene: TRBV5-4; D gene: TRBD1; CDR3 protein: CASSSPDRGSYEQYF; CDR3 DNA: TGTGCCAGCAGCTCCCCGGACAGGGGCTCCTACGAGCAGTACTTC
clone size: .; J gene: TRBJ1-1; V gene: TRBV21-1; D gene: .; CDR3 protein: CASSIVDIQQPEAFF; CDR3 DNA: TGTGCCAGCAGCATAGTGGACATCCAACAACCTGAAGCTTTCTTT
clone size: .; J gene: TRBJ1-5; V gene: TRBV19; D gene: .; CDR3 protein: CASTSAGRYNQPQHF; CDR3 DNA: TGTGCCAGTACCTCGGCAGGGCGATATAATCAGCCCCAGCATTTT
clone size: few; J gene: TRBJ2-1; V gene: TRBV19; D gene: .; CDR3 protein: CASSIPQGRNEQFF; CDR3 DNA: TGTGCCAGTAGTATACCCCAGGGAAGGAATGAGCAGTTCTTC
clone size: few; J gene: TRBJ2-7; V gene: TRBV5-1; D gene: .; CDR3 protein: CASSLNGGPSYEQYF; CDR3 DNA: TGCGCCAGCAGCTTGAACGGGGGGCCCTCCTACGAGCAGTACTTC
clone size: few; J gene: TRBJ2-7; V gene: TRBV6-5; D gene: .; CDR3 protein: CASSPGAKSSYEQYF; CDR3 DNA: TGTGCCAGCAGCCCAGGGGCGAAGAGCTCCTACGAGCAGTACTTC
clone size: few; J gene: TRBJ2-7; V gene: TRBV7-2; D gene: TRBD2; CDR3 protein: CASSVTSGNHYEQYF; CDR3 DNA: TGTGCCAGCAGCGTGACTAGCGGGAACCACTACGAGCAGTACTTC